These 29 T cell receptor beta chains came from one sample sequenced in a study of blood T cell repertoires in COVID-19. The method was immunoSEQ multiplex PCR; TCRdb's version includes in-frame clones alone and lacks a portion of them. The repertoire holds over 200,000 clones, with approximately 86% as singletons. Sequencing used peripheral blood. The receptors stem from a man in his forties who had recovered from COVID-19.

This chain joins TRBV7-9 and TRBJ2-1; 9 bases align to TRBD2. The germline gives CDR1 SEHNR, CDR2 FQNEAQ (reference sequence). The CDR3 is 18 amino acids. V lost 5 bases to trimming and J lost 2 bases; unmatched junction nucleotides: 13. CDR3 in DNA: TGTGCCAGCAGCGTAGGAGGGGCTAGCGGGACTCCCTACAATGAGCAGTTCTTC. It specifies CASSVGGASGTPYNEQFF.

There are many counts of this clone. The J gene is TRBJ2-7, the V gene TRBV7-6; 10 nucleotides match TRBD1. Trimming took 5 bases from V and 2 from J; bases not matched to a gene: 6. Germline V gene data show CDR1 as SGHVS and CDR2 as FNYEAQ. This CDR3 has 15 residues. This CDR3 is CASSPRGQGAYEQYF. CDR3 nucleotides: TGTGCCAGCAGCCCCCGTGGACAGGGGGCCTACGAGCAGTACTTC.

The V call is TRBV21-1, the J call TRBJ1-5; the D call in the table, TRBD1, was not verified against the DNA. TRBV21-1 represents a pseudogene. This CDR3 is 15 amino acids long. The CDR3 loop reads CASSNGTVVVAPQHF. The DNA of the CDR3 is TGTGCCAGCAGCAACGGGACAGTGGTGGTCGCACCCCAGCATTTT.

This chain connects TRBV21-1 to TRBJ2-5; the DNA was not compared with TRBD2, the D call given in the table. TRBV21-1 is a known pseudogene. The CDR3 totals 11 residues. Written as DNA, the CDR3 is TGTGCCAGCAGCAACCGAGAGACCCAGTACTTC. It is translated as CASSNRETQYF.

The chain recombines TRBV10-3 with TRBJ2-7, with D tentatively TRBD2 (6 bases). Germline V gene data show CDR1 as ENHRY and CDR2 as SYGVKD. Between the trimmed V and J ends, which lost 8 bases and 0 bases, there was a span of 11 bases. This CDR3 is 13 amino acids long. The CDR3 reads CAISVAVSYEQYF. DNA of the CDR3: TGTGCCATCTCGGTAGCGGTCTCCTACGAGCAGTACTTC.

The genes are TRBV9 and TRBJ2-7, with TRBD2 identical over 10 bases. Unmatched junction bases numbered 8, after V lost 0 bases and J lost 5 bases. The germline CDR1 and CDR2 sequences are SGDLS and YYNGEE. The CDR3 runs to 16 residues. As DNA, the CDR3 is TGTGCCAGCAGCGTAGGGCTAGCGGGGGCGGGGCACGAGCAGTACTTC. Translation: CASSVGLAGAGHEQYF.

The chain links TRBV27 to TRBJ2-7; 13 positions match TRBD2. The CDR3 runs 17 residues. Germline V gene lookup returns CDR1 MNHEY and CDR2 SMNVEV (reference sequence). With 4 bases clipped from V and 5 bases from J, the junction kept 11 bases outside the gene matches. In DNA form, the CDR3 reads TGTGCCAGCAGTTCGCGACTAGCGGGGGGCTCAGCCCACGAGCAGTACTTC. This encodes CASSSRLAGGSAHEQYF.

The CDR3 coding sequence is TGCGCCAGCAGCCAAGGACAAGACAGGACTTCCACTGAAGCTTTCTTT. Protein product: CASSQGQDRTSTEAFF. The V call is TRBV4-1, the J call TRBJ1-1; weak D call: TRBD1 (6 bases). CDR3 length: 16 residues. Germline V gives CDR1 MGHRA, CDR2 YSYEKL. V shed 1 base and J shed 4 bases, with 16 bases lying between them.

This sequence joins TRBV18 and TRBJ2-5; D may be TRBD1 (5 bases). Germline CDR1 KGHSH, CDR2 LQKENI. The CDR3 runs to 15 residues. Trimming left V 3 bases short and J 2 bases short, with 13 bases between. CDR3 nucleotides: TGTGCCAGCTCACCGAACCAGGGCAGTCAAGAGACCCAGTACTTC. This sequence encodes CASSPNQGSQETQYF.

V usage is TRBV9 and J usage is TRBJ2-1; 11 bases map to TRBD2. The CDR3 consists of 16 residues. The J segment lost 6 bases and the V segment lost 4 bases, leaving 9 bases of the junction unmatched. Germline assignment: CDR1 SGDLS and CDR2 YYNGEE. CDR3 in DNA: TGTGCCAGCAGCCCCCAGCTAGCGGGAGGTGGCAATGAGCAGTTCTTC. Protein: CASSPQLAGGGNEQFF.

The CDR3 is CAISGTSGNYEQYF. Here the CDR3 DNA reads TGTGCCATCAGTGGGACTAGCGGGAACTACGAGCAGTACTTC. This rearrangement joins TRBV10-3 to TRBJ2-7; 12 bases align to TRBD2. CDR3 length: 14 residues. Trimming cost V 4 bases and J 3 bases; bases outside gene matches: 1. CDR1 and CDR2 from the germline V gene are ENHRY and SYGVKD.

The chain has TRBV10-3 and TRBJ2-3, with 10 bases identical to TRBD1. This CDR3 has 15 residues. The V and J ends lost 5 bases and 6 bases, in that order; junction bases with no gene match: 8. Germline V CDR1 and CDR2: ENHRY, SYGVKD. In DNA, the CDR3 is TGTGCCATCAGTCCCGGGACAGGGGCCCGGGATACGCAGTATTTT. The encoded protein is CAISPGTGARDTQYF.

The chain carries TRBV12-5 and TRBJ1-5, with D tentatively TRBD1 (6 bases). This CDR3 contains 17 residues. Trimming shortened V by 1 base and J by 2 bases, and 15 bases separated the two germline ends. Germline CDR1 LGHNT, CDR2 FRNRAP. Here the CDR3 DNA reads TGTGCTAGTGGTTTGGAACCCACAGGGAGGGGCAATCAGCCCCAGCATTTT. It encodes CASGLEPTGRGNQPQHF.

The chain recombines TRBV5-4 with TRBJ2-7; D gene unclear. V was cut by 1 base and J by 5 bases, with 16 bases left in between. The germline V gene encodes CDR1 SGHNT and CDR2 YYREEE (reference sequence). This CDR3 comprises 15 residues. CDR3 amino acids: CASSLLTNAPNEQYF. CDR3 coding DNA: TGTGCCAGCAGCTTGTTAACTAACGCGCCAAACGAGCAGTACTTC.

The chain has TRBV12-5 and TRBJ2-3; maybe TRBD1 (5 bases). The length of the CDR3 is 15 residues. V gave up 1 base and J gave up 3 bases, with 11 bases separating them. The germline V gene has CDR1 LGHNT and CDR2 FRNRAP. CDR3 bases: TGTGCTAGTGGTTTGGACGGACAAAGGACAGATACGCAGTATTTT. Translation: CASGLDGQRTDTQYF.

This chain links TRBV3-1 (or the pseudogene TRBV3-2) with TRBJ1-2; D ambiguous. Germline V gene lookup returns CDR1 LGHDT and CDR2 YNNKEL (reference sequence). The CDR3 is made up of 12 amino acids. Trimming stripped 3 bases from V and 1 base from J, with 3 bases between. This CDR3 reads CASSHLNYGYTF. Written as DNA, the CDR3 is TGTGCCAGCAGCCACCTTAACTATGGCTACACCTTC.

The rearrangement links TRBV5-6 to TRBJ2-3, with D possibly being TRBD1 (5 bases). This CDR3 is 14 amino acids long. Looked up from germline, CDR1 is SGHDT and CDR2 is YYEEEE. Deletions cut 2 bases from V and 3 bases from J, with 10 bases between. CDR3 sequence: CASSFQSGTDTQYF. In nucleotides, the CDR3 is TGTGCCAGCAGCTTTCAATCAGGGACAGATACGCAGTATTTT.

This chain uses TRBV2 with TRBJ1-1, with D unclear. CDR1 and CDR2 (germline): SNHLY, FYNNEI. The CDR3 extends over 10 amino acids. The ends were cut back, 8 bases at V and 10 bases at J, with 11 bases in the middle. The CDR3 nucleotides read TGTGCCAGCCAGTCATGGCTAGCTTTCTTT. It specifies CASQSWLAFF. Full variable domain (rest looked up from reference TRBV2 and TRBJ1-1): EPEVTQTPSHQVTQMGQEVILRCVPISNHLYFYWYRQILGQKVEFLVSFYNNEISEKSEIFDDQFSVERPDGSNFTLKIRSTKLEDSAMYFCASQSWLAFFGQGTRLTVV.

The chain employs TRBV3-1 (or the pseudogene TRBV3-2) and TRBJ2-7, with 15 bases fitting TRBD2. Germline CDR1 reads LGHDT; CDR2 reads YNNKEL (reference sequence). V shed 4 bases and J 4 bases; nucleotides not matched to a gene: 8. This CDR3 region has 17 residues. This chain's CDR3 is CASSRRTSGRAVYEQYF. The DNA for the CDR3 is TGTGCCAGCAGCCGCAGGACTAGCGGGAGGGCCGTATACGAGCAGTACTTC.

The J gene is TRBJ1-4, the V gene TRBV5-1, with D tentatively TRBD1 (6 bases). The CDR3 consists of 15 residues. The ends were cut back, 0 bases at V and 5 bases at J, with 11 bases in the middle. Germline V gene data show CDR1 as SGHRS and CDR2 as YFSETQ. In DNA, the CDR3 is TGCGCCAGCAGCTTGGCCATAGGGGGAAATGAAAAACTGTTTTTT. It encodes CASSLAIGGNEKLFF. The full variable domain, its missing parts supplied by reference TRBV5-1 and TRBJ1-4, is KAGVTQTPRYLIKTRGQQVTLSCSPISGHRSVSWYQQTPGQGLQFLFEYFSETQRNKGNFPGRFSGRQFSNSRSEMNVSTLELGDSALYLCASSLAIGGNEKLFFGSGTQLSVL.

The chain employs TRBV12-3 or TRBV12-4 and TRBJ2-5; D is uncertain. The CDR3 extends over 11 amino acids. Trimming shortened V by 3 bases and J by 7 bases, and 6 bases separated the two germline ends. The CDR3 nucleotides are TGTGCCAGCAGTTTGAGTGCGACCCAGTACTTC. Residues: CASSLSATQYF.

V and J are TRBV6-2 or TRBV6-3 and TRBJ2-7; 8 bases are a match to TRBD2. The trim removed 4 bases at V and 0 bases at J, leaving 11 bases unmatched. From germline, CDR1 is MNHEY and CDR2 SVGEGT. CDR3 length: 17 amino acids. The CDR3 region is CASSSAIGSGASYEQYF. The CDR3 DNA is TGTGCCAGCAGTTCCGCGATAGGTAGCGGGGCCTCCTACGAGCAGTACTTC.

The CDR3 protein is CASRPRDIVEGETQYF. As DNA, the CDR3 is TGTGCCAGTAGACCCCGGGACATCGTTGAGGGGGAGACCCAGTACTTC. The J gene is TRBJ2-5, the V gene TRBV19, with D maybe TRBD1 (6 bases). Trimming took 6 bases from V and 5 from J, leaving 22 bases between them. There are 16 residues in the CDR3. Germline V gene sequence: CDR1 LNHDA, CDR2 SQIVND (reference sequence).

The CDR3 nucleotides read TGTGCCAGCAGCTCCCTAACAGGGGGCGCGAGTTACAATGAGCAGTTCTTC. Encoded protein: CASSSLTGGASYNEQFF. The V gene is TRBV7-9, the J gene TRBJ2-1, with 9 nucleotides matching TRBD1. CDR1 is SEHNR, CDR2 FQNEAQ, per germline (reference sequence). The junction had 11 bases not matched to a gene; V was cut back by 4 bases and J by 4 bases. This CDR3 contains 17 residues.

This chain links TRBV4-1 with TRBJ2-1; possible D gene TRBD2, 6 bases. Trimming took off 5 bases at V and 8 bases at J, with 10 bases between the two ends. This CDR3 contains 12 residues. The germline gives CDR1 MGHRA, CDR2 YSYEKL. Here the CDR3 reads CASSYIADEQFF. CDR3 bases: TGCGCCAGCAGCTACATAGCGGATGAGCAGTTCTTC.

This clone was seen just once. This sequence joins TRBV10-3 and TRBJ1-5; 7 positions agree with TRBD1. The CDR3 sequence is 12 residues long. With V trimmed by 10 bases and J by 3 bases, 3 bases remained unmatched. Germline V gives CDR1 ENHRY, CDR2 SYGVKD. CDR3 sequence: CASGTVNQPQHF. The CDR3 coding sequence is TGTGCCAGCGGGACAGTCAATCAGCCCCAGCATTTT.

The count of this clone is one. J is TRBJ2-5 and V is TRBV11-2, with a possible D match to TRBD2 (5 bases). Germline CDR1 reads SGHAT; CDR2 reads FQNNGV. CDR3 length: 14 amino acids. The ends were cut back, 2 bases at V and 4 bases at J, with 11 bases in the middle. This CDR3 reads CASSLPGLGETQYF. The CDR3 coding sequence is TGTGCCAGCAGCTTACCTGGACTTGGAGAGACCCAGTACTTC.

The CDR3 DNA follows: TGTGCCAGCAGAGACAGTGGTGCAGAGACCCAGTACTTC. It yields the protein CASRDSGAETQYF. The chain combines TRBV14 with TRBJ2-5, with D tentatively TRBD1 (5 bases). The CDR3 is 13 residues long. V dropped 6 bases and J dropped 4 bases, with 12 bases sitting between them. Looked up from germline, CDR1 is SGHDN and CDR2 is FVKESK.

This clone was found once. The rearrangement links TRBV29-1 to TRBJ2-7; D perhaps matches TRBD2 (7 bases). The V end was cut by 2 bases, the J end by 2 bases, with 16 bases between. Looked up from germline, CDR1 is SQVTM and CDR2 is ANQGSEA. This CDR3 comprises 15 residues. This chain's CDR3 is CSVERGGTLPYEQYF. CDR3 nucleotide sequence: TGCAGCGTTGAAAGGGGGGGGACACTTCCCTACGAGCAGTACTTC.